Each of the 28 T cell receptor beta chains below was sequenced from the same sample in a study of blood T cell repertoires in COVID-19. Generated by immunoSEQ multiplex PCR, the TCRdb table keeps only in-frame clones and is missing some. The sample consists of 85,000 to 110,000 clones, around 90% of them appearing once. Sequencing was performed on peripheral blood. The receptors were gathered from a human donor in a cohort sampled during active COVID-19.

The J gene is TRBJ2-7, the V gene TRBV4-2, with D unresolved. The germline V gene encodes CDR1 LGHNA and CDR2 YNFKEQ. The V end was cut by 8 bases, the J end by 3 bases, with 20 bases between. This CDR3 is built from 15 residues. The CDR3 region is CASSFPAGSFYEQYF. The CDR3 nucleotides read TGTGCCAGCTCCTTCCCCGCAGGTTCTTTCTACGAGCAGTACTTC.

V gene TRBV6-5 combines with J gene TRBJ1-2; maybe TRBD1 (6 bases). The germline V and J ends were trimmed by 7 bases and 4 bases, with 10 bases remaining between them. The germline V gene has CDR1 MNHEY and CDR2 SVGAGI. The CDR3 has 12 amino acids. The CDR3 DNA sequence: TGTGCCAGCACCCGAGGGGGCTATGGCTACACCTTC. Protein: CASTRGGYGYTF.

This chain joins TRBV5-4 and TRBJ1-1; 8 bases are shared with TRBD1. V trimming: 5 bases; J trimming: 3 bases; junction bases outside the gene matches: 3. CDR1 SGHNT and CDR2 YYREEE come from the germline V gene (reference sequence). The CDR3 runs 13 residues. The CDR3 sequence is CASRGQGDTEAFF. The CDR3 bases are TGTGCCAGCAGAGGACAGGGAGACACTGAAGCTTTCTTT. The variable domain in full, with the rest retrieved from reference TRBV5-4 and TRBJ1-1, is ETGVTQSPTHLIKTRGQQVTLRCSSQSGHNTVSWYQQALGQGPQFIFQYYREEENGRGNFPPRFSGLQFPNYSSELNVNALELDDSALYLCASRGQGDTEAFFGQGTRLTVV.

This chain connects TRBV27 to TRBJ2-5; TRBD1 might be the D (5 bases). Germline CDR1 and CDR2: MNHEY and SMNVEV (reference sequence). The CDR3 contains 15 residues. V was pared by 2 bases and J by 7 bases, with 17 bases between. The CDR3 nucleotides read TGTGCCAGCAGTTTAGAGATGGGGCAGGGCGGGACCCAGTACTTC. It encodes CASSLEMGQGGTQYF.

CDR3 DNA: TGTGCCAGCAGCTTTCAGGGAGGAGGTTCACCCCTCCACTTT. Protein product: CASSFQGGGSPLHF. This chain connects TRBV11-3 to TRBJ1-6; weak D call: TRBD1 (5 bases). The CDR3 contains 14 residues. CDR1 is SGHNT, CDR2 YENEEA, per germline. V shed 3 bases and J shed 9 bases, with 12 bases lying between them.

The CDR3 nucleotides read TGTGCCAGCAGCTTAGTCGGGTATGGCTACACCTTC. Translation gives CASSLVGYGYTF. The chain recombines TRBV7-6 with TRBJ1-2; D gene ambiguous. Trimming took off 1 base at V and 5 bases at J, with 5 bases between the two ends. This CDR3 comprises 12 residues. Germline lookup yields CDR1 SGHVS and CDR2 FNYEAQ. Full variable domain (missing parts from reference TRBV7-6 and TRBJ1-2): GAGVSQSPRYKVTKRGQDVALRCDPISGHVSLYWYRQALGQGPEFLTYFNYEAQQDKSGLPNDRFSAERPEGSISTLTIQRTEQRDSAMYRCASSLVGYGYTFGSGTRLTVV.

The rearrangement uses TRBV5-1 and TRBJ1-2; 8 bases map to TRBD1. This CDR3 comprises 16 residues. Unmatched junction bases numbered 11, after V lost 5 bases and J lost 2 bases. Germline CDR1 is SGHRS and CDR2 is YFSETQ. The CDR3 region has the DNA TGCGCCAGCAGTCCTCAGGGGGCGCAGAAGAACTATGGCTACACCTTC. As protein: CASSPQGAQKNYGYTF.

This clone was recorded once. CDR3 sequence: CASSLGQSGEQYF. CDR3 DNA: TGTGCCAGCAGCTTAGGGCAATCTGGCGAGCAGTACTTC. The rearrangement uses TRBV7-6 and TRBJ2-7; D unclear. The CDR3 covers 13 residues. V was pared by 1 base and J by 6 bases, with 10 bases between. Germline loops: CDR1 SGHVS, CDR2 FNYEAQ.

The V gene is TRBV5-6, the J gene TRBJ1-2; 10 bases map to TRBD1. J was trimmed by 4 bases and V by 0 bases; bases with no gene match: 0. This CDR3 region has 14 residues. Germline CDR1 is SGHDT and CDR2 is YYEEEE. The CDR3 sequence is CASSLGDRGYGYTF. For the CDR3, the DNA is TGTGCCAGCAGCTTGGGGGACAGGGGCTATGGCTACACCTTC.

The genes are TRBV9 and TRBJ2-1, with 7 nucleotides matching TRBD2. The V and J ends lost 4 bases and 3 bases, in that order; junction bases with no gene match: 7. Germline V gene sequence: CDR1 SGDLS, CDR2 YYNGEE. The CDR3 totals 15 residues. The CDR3 loop is CASSSGLLSYNEQFF. In DNA, the CDR3 is TGTGCCAGCAGCTCGGGACTACTCAGCTACAATGAGCAGTTCTTC.

The chain joins TRBV5-1 to TRBJ2-3; no firm D call. CDR1 is SGHRS, CDR2 YFSETQ, per germline. V was trimmed by 0 bases and J by 2 bases, leaving 7 bases between them. The length of the CDR3 is 14 residues. As DNA, the CDR3 is TGCGCCAGCAGCTTGGGGTTAGCCACAGATACGCAGTATTTT. This translates into CASSLGLATDTQYF.

V and J are TRBV2 and TRBJ1-1; D remains unclear. Germline CDR1 and CDR2: SNHLY and FYNNEI. With 6 bases removed from V and 1 base from J, the gap between germline ends came to 12 bases. CDR3 length: 14 residues. Written as DNA, the CDR3 is TGTGCCAGCAGCCGAACAGCTGCGAACACTGAAGCTTTCTTT. Encoded protein: CASSRTAANTEAFF.

V gene TRBV6-1 combines with J gene TRBJ1-2, with 8 nucleotides matching TRBD1. V was clipped by 4 bases and J by 0 bases; unmatched bases: 13. The CDR3 is made up of 18 amino acids. Germline V gene sequence: CDR1 MNHNS, CDR2 SASEGT. The CDR3 region has the DNA TGTGCCAGCAGTGCCCTTCAGGGGGCAGGGTTAGCTAACTATGGCTACACCTTC. It yields the protein CASSALQGAGLANYGYTF.

The chain joins TRBV5-1 to TRBJ1-1; D gene uncertain. The CDR3 runs 15 residues. V was trimmed by 0 bases and J by 7 bases, leaving 16 bases between them. Germline V CDR1 and CDR2: SGHRS, YFSETQ. The CDR3 spells CASSLALVGRNEAFF. CDR3 DNA sequence: TGCGCCAGCAGCTTGGCCCTAGTCGGTCGGAATGAAGCTTTCTTT.

In its sample, this clone was seen once. The J gene is TRBJ2-7, the V gene TRBV6-2 or TRBV6-3; D might be TRBD1 (5 bases). Germline CDR1 reads MNHEY; CDR2 reads SVGEGT. The CDR3 totals 16 residues. Trimming pared 2 bases from V and 3 bases from J, leaving 17 bases between. The CDR3 DNA is TGTGCCAGCAGTTACCTAGACAGCCCGACGCTCTACGAGCAGTACTTC. This encodes CASSYLDSPTLYEQYF.

V and J are TRBV6-5 and TRBJ1-3, with 7 bases matching TRBD1. This CDR3 contains 15 residues. The germline gives CDR1 MNHEY, CDR2 SVGAGI. The J segment lost 0 bases and the V segment lost 6 bases, leaving 5 bases of the junction unmatched. The CDR3 coding sequence is TGTGCCAGCAGGCGCGACAGGGACTCTGGAAACACCATATATTTT. Protein product: CASRRDRDSGNTIYF.

This clone showed up just once. The chain employs TRBV19 and TRBJ2-7; 8 nucleotides agree with TRBD1. Germline V gene data show CDR1 as LNHDA and CDR2 as SQIVND (reference sequence). The CDR3 totals 15 residues. V lost 5 bases and J lost 0; bases outside the gene matches: 6. As DNA, the CDR3 is TGTGCCAGTAGTTCCTCCGGGACAGGCTCCTACGAGCAGTACTTC. Its translation: CASSSSGTGSYEQYF.

This chain links TRBV7-8 with TRBJ1-2; 7 bases are shared with TRBD1. Germline V gene lookup returns CDR1 SGHVS and CDR2 FQNEAQ. CDR3 size: 15 residues. J lost 6 bases, V lost 3 bases, and 10 bases had no gene match. CDR3 sequence reads: CASSLETTGADGYTF. The CDR3 region has the DNA TGTGCCAGCAGCTTGGAAACTACAGGGGCGGATGGCTACACCTTC. Full variable domain (outside the CDR3, taken from reference TRBV7-8 and TRBJ1-2): GAGVSQSPRYKVAKRGQDVALRCDPISGHVSLFWYQQALGQGPEFLTYFQNEAQLDKSGLPSDRFFAERPEGSVSTLKIQRTQQEDSAVYLCASSLETTGADGYTFGSGTRLTVV.

This clone is judged medium-sized. The V call is TRBV5-1, the J call TRBJ1-2; no clear D gene. The CDR3 consists of 11 residues. The V end lost 1 base, the J end lost 8 bases, and 6 bases lay between the germline ends. Per germline, CDR1 SGHRS and CDR2 YFSETQ. The CDR3 sequence: CASSLPLGYTF. The CDR3 DNA sequence: TGCGCCAGCAGCTTGCCCCTCGGCTACACCTTC.

The V call is TRBV29-1, the J call TRBJ2-5; 8 positions match TRBD1. The CDR3 length is 12 residues. The V gene end was trimmed by 7 bases and the J gene end by 7 bases; junction bases not matched to a gene: 8. Germline CDR1 SQVTM, CDR2 ANQGSEA. CDR3 coding DNA: TGCAGCGGAGGACAGGGAGTGAGGACCCAGTACTTC. Translation gives CSGGQGVRTQYF.

Only one count was recorded for this clone. V usage is TRBV5-1 and J usage is TRBJ1-1; no clear D. Germline CDR1 is SGHRS and CDR2 is YFSETQ. The CDR3 covers 12 residues. The V gene lost 1 base and the J gene lost 7 bases, with 8 bases spanning the gap. The CDR3 region is CASSLPRGEAFF. CDR3 in DNA: TGCGCCAGCAGCTTGCCCCGGGGTGAAGCTTTCTTT.

Points on this clone: Its ends do not fully match the called genes, so a read error is possible. J is TRBJ1-2 and V is TRBV10-3; 7 bases agree with TRBD1. Germline CDR1 ENHRY, CDR2 SYGVKD. CDR3 length: 13 residues. As DNA, the CDR3 is TGTGCTATCAGGGGGGAGGCTAACTATGGCTACACCTTC. It translates to CAIRGEANYGYTF.

The V gene is TRBV30, the J gene TRBJ1-2; 9 nucleotides match TRBD1. The CDR3 has 12 amino acids. Trimming removed 5 bases from V and 8 bases from J; junction bases left unmatched: 6. Germline values: CDR1 GTSNPN, CDR2 SVGIG (reference sequence). CDR3 DNA: TGTGCCTGGCTACAGGGGGCGCGGGGCTACACCTTC. It is translated as CAWLQGARGYTF.

As DNA, the CDR3 is TGTGCCAGCAGCCCCGGGGACAGTTCACCCCTCCACTTT. Its translation is CASSPGDSSPLHF. The genes are TRBV5-4 and TRBJ1-6; 7 nucleotides agree with TRBD1. Per germline, CDR1 SGHNT and CDR2 YYREEE (reference sequence). Germline trimming cut 4 bases from V and 9 bases from J; bases unmatched to any gene: 4. The CDR3 loop spans 13 amino acids.

The chain links TRBV4-1 to TRBJ2-3; 11 bases are shared with TRBD2. Per germline, CDR1 MGHRA and CDR2 YSYEKL. There are 16 residues in the CDR3. The V segment lost 4 bases and the J segment 0 bases; nucleotides outside the gene matches: 3. CDR3 protein: CASSPRLAGSTDTQYF. The DNA of the CDR3 is TGCGCCAGCAGCCCCAGACTAGCGGGGAGCACAGATACGCAGTATTTT.

This clone was detected only a few times. The rearrangement links TRBV4-2 to TRBJ2-7, with D possibly TRBD2 on 6 matching bases. Germline CDR1 reads LGHNA; CDR2 reads YNFKEQ. The length of the CDR3 is 18 residues. Between the trimmed V and J ends, which lost 0 bases and 2 bases, there was a span of 20 bases. CDR3 loop: CASSQDSGLSTGAYEQYF. As DNA, the CDR3 is TGTGCCAGCAGCCAAGATAGCGGACTTAGTACGGGCGCCTACGAGCAGTACTTC.

The chain is built from TRBV7-8 and TRBJ2-3; D is ambiguous. The V end was cut by 1 base, the J end by 14 bases, with 13 bases between. The CDR3 covers 12 residues. Germline assignment: CDR1 SGHVS and CDR2 FQNEAQ. The CDR3 spells CASSLGSGPPYF. As DNA, the CDR3 is TGTGCCAGCAGCTTAGGGTCAGGTCCGCCGTATTTT. The whole variable domain, remainder taken from reference TRBV7-8 and TRBJ2-3, is GAGVSQSPRYKVAKRGQDVALRCDPISGHVSLFWYQQALGQGPEFLTYFQNEAQLDKSGLPSDRFFAERPEGSVSTLKIQRTQQEDSAVYLCASSLGSGPPYFGPGTRLTVL.

The genes are TRBV19 and TRBJ2-3; TRBD2 matches at 8 bases. V dropped 7 bases and J dropped 0; count of bases not matched to a gene: 9. Germline-derived CDR1 and CDR2 are LNHDA and SQIVND (reference sequence). The CDR3 consists of 16 residues. The chain's CDR3 is CASTDLTSASTDTQYF. The CDR3 DNA reads TGTGCCAGTACGGACCTGACTAGCGCGAGCACAGATACGCAGTATTTT.